A single sample gave rise to the 18 T cell receptor beta chains below, sequenced in a study of technical replicates of blood from a few donors. This table comes from immunoSEQ multiplex PCR, and its TCRdb copy is limited to in-frame clones, with some not included. The repertoire holds some 87,000 clones, with roughly 97% as singletons. Material: T cells isolated from PBMCs. The source of these receptors is a human donor in good health.

The rearrangement uses TRBV7-9 and TRBJ2-3, with 11 bases that match TRBD1. The germline V gene has CDR1 SEHNR and CDR2 FQNEAQ (reference sequence). V trimming: 6 bases; J trimming: 3 bases; junction bases outside the gene matches: 8. This CDR3 comprises 16 residues. CDR3 residues: CASRSPRDRGTDTQYF. In nucleotides, the CDR3 is TGTGCCAGCAGATCCCCCCGGGACAGGGGGACAGATACGCAGTATTTT.

The V gene is TRBV6-5, the J gene TRBJ1-3, with D unresolved. Trimming pared 5 bases from V and 0 bases from J, leaving 11 bases between. The CDR3 is made up of 15 amino acids. Germline V gene data show CDR1 as MNHEY and CDR2 as SVGAGI. The CDR3 region has the DNA TGTGCCAGCAGTCGATCCGACATCTCTGGAAACACCATATATTTT. Amino acid sequence: CASSRSDISGNTIYF.

This clone was observed once. This rearrangement joins TRBV6-5 to TRBJ2-5, with 9 bases identical to TRBD2. CDR3 size: 15 residues. Trimming cost V 6 bases and J 2 bases; bases outside gene matches: 7. Germline assignment: CDR1 MNHEY and CDR2 SVGAGI. This chain's CDR3 is CASRPAGGRQETQYF. CDR3 DNA: TGTGCCAGCAGGCCAGCGGGGGGTAGACAAGAGACCCAGTACTTC.

V usage is TRBV6-5 and J usage is TRBJ1-1; D call uncertain. CDR3 size: 12 residues. CDR1 is MNHEY and CDR2 is SVGAGI in the germline V gene. V was pared by 4 bases and J by 10 bases, with 13 bases between. CDR3 in amino acids: CASSFLRGRAFF. The CDR3 DNA sequence: TGTGCCAGCAGTTTTCTTCGGGGTCGAGCTTTCTTT.

The CDR3 sequence is CASSDPKETQYF. DNA for the CDR3: TGTGCCAGCAGTGATCCCAAAGAGACCCAGTACTTC. The rearrangement links TRBV25-1 to TRBJ2-5; D is ambiguous. This CDR3 comprises 12 residues. From germline, CDR1 is MGHDK and CDR2 SYGVNS. Trimming took 3 bases from V and 3 from J, leaving 5 bases between them.

The rearrangement links TRBV4-1 to TRBJ2-3; no reliable D call. With 2 bases removed from V and 0 bases from J, the gap between germline ends came to 6 bases. The CDR3 spans 14 residues. Germline assignment: CDR1 MGHRA and CDR2 YSYEKL. CDR3 coding DNA: TGCGCCAGCAGCCAAATAACTAGCACAGATACGCAGTATTTT. The encoded protein is CASSQITSTDTQYF.

The CDR3 DNA follows: TGTGCCAGCAGTTACTCGGGTAGCAGTTTCACCGGGGAGCTGTTTTTT. This sequence encodes CASSYSGSSFTGELFF. The chain combines TRBV6-5 with TRBJ2-2; no definite D call. Germline V gene data show CDR1 as MNHEY and CDR2 as SVGAGI. Between the trimmed V and J ends, which lost 0 bases and 4 bases, there was a span of 12 bases. The CDR3 runs to 16 residues.

Here the CDR3 DNA reads TGCAGCGTTGTGTTTAGCGGGAGGGCCTCGAACACCGGGGAGCTGTTTTTT. Protein product: CSVVFSGRASNTGELFF. This chain links TRBV29-1 with TRBJ2-2; TRBD2 agrees at 11 bases. V gave up 4 bases and J gave up 0 bases; unmatched junction bases: 7. Per germline, CDR1 SQVTM and CDR2 ANQGSEA. The CDR3 is made up of 17 amino acids.

The chain couples TRBV5-1 to TRBJ2-5, with 9 bases identical to TRBD1. This CDR3 region has 16 residues. The V gene's germline CDR1 is SGHRS and CDR2 YFSETQ. V gave up 2 bases and J gave up 0 bases; unmatched junction bases: 5. The CDR3 spells CASSFRGQGDQETQYF. In DNA form, the CDR3 reads TGCGCCAGCAGCTTCAGGGGACAGGGAGACCAAGAGACCCAGTACTTC.

The chain employs TRBV28 and TRBJ2-5; maybe TRBD1 (6 bases). Germline CDR1 is MDHEN and CDR2 is SYDVKM. There are 15 residues in the CDR3. V was clipped by 5 bases and J by 3 bases, with 16 bases between them. The DNA for the CDR3 is TGTGCCAGCAGTCTGGTCAGGGCAGGGGAAGAGACCCAGTACTTC. Its translation is CASSLVRAGEETQYF.

The genes are TRBV11-1 and TRBJ2-3, with D maybe TRBD1 (6 bases). Germline assignment: CDR1 SGHAT and CDR2 FQDESV (reference sequence). This CDR3 is 15 amino acids long. Trimming removed 6 bases from V and 0 bases from J, with 13 bases in between. The CDR3 reads CASSHWDKSTDTQYF. The CDR3 DNA follows: TGTGCCAGCAGTCACTGGGACAAGAGCACAGATACGCAGTATTTT.

The chain employs TRBV21-1 and TRBJ2-7; TRBD2 was called by the table and not checked on the DNA. TRBV21-1 is termed a pseudogene. CDR3 length equals 16 residues. The CDR3: CASSKVVVSSAYEQYF. CDR3 DNA: TGTGCCAGCAGCAAAGTGGTAGTTTCATCTGCCTACGAGCAGTACTTC.

The rearrangement uses TRBV9 and TRBJ1-2, with 10 nucleotides matching TRBD1. J was trimmed by 2 bases and V by 4 bases; bases with no gene match: 5. The CDR3 runs 15 residues. CDR1 is SGDLS, CDR2 YYNGEE, per germline. Here the CDR3 DNA reads TGTGCCAGCAGCAAGGGACAGGGGCAGAACTATGGCTACACCTTC. Its protein is CASSKGQGQNYGYTF.

The chain recombines TRBV6-1 with TRBJ2-7, with no clear D. Trimming shortened V by 3 bases and J by 7 bases, and 13 bases separated the two germline ends. The CDR3 totals 13 residues. Germline lookup yields CDR1 MNHNS and CDR2 SASEGT. The CDR3 nucleotides read TGTGCCAGCAGTGATTATAGCCCCCCGGAGCAGTACTTC. This translates into CASSDYSPPEQYF.

This rearrangement joins TRBV9 to TRBJ1-6, with a tentative D call TRBD1 (5 bases). The germline V and J ends were trimmed by 4 bases and 7 bases, with 15 bases remaining between them. CDR1 is SGDLS and CDR2 is YYNGEE in the germline V gene. The CDR3 covers 15 residues. The CDR3 reads CASSSRGNYNSPLHF. The CDR3 nucleotides read TGTGCCAGCAGCTCCCGGGGGAATTACAATTCACCCCTCCACTTT. Using reference TRBV9 and TRBJ1-6 for the parts outside the CDR3, the full variable domain is DSGVTQTPKHLITATGQRVTLRCSPRSGDLSVYWYQQSLDQGLQFLIQYYNGEERAKGNILERFSAQQFPDLHSELNLSSLELGDSALYFCASSSRGNYNSPLHFGNGTRLTVT.

The chain carries TRBV5-1 and TRBJ2-2; the match to TRBD2 covers 14 bases. The ends lost 4 bases at V and 5 bases at J; junction bases unmatched: 1. Germline CDR1 SGHRS, CDR2 YFSETQ. CDR3 size: 15 residues. The CDR3: CASSRLAGGTGELFF. The CDR3 coding sequence is TGCGCCAGCAGCCGACTAGCGGGAGGGACCGGGGAGCTGTTTTTT. Full variable domain (remainder filled in from reference TRBV5-1 and TRBJ2-2): KAGVTQTPRYLIKTRGQQVTLSCSPISGHRSVSWYQQTPGQGLQFLFEYFSETQRNKGNFPGRFSGRQFSNSRSEMNVSTLELGDSALYLCASSRLAGGTGELFFGEGSRLTVL.

The rearrangement links TRBV2 to TRBJ2-4; D not certain. Looked up from germline, CDR1 is SNHLY and CDR2 is FYNNEI. V was shortened by 3 bases and J by 0 bases, with 9 bases between the two germline ends. This CDR3 is built from 15 residues. The CDR3 coding sequence is TGTGCCAGCAGTGAGAGGTTAATAGCCAAAAACATTCAGTACTTC. Amino acids: CASSERLIAKNIQYF.

The J gene is TRBJ2-7, the V gene TRBV19; the D gene is possibly TRBD1 (6 bases). The CDR3 loop spans 14 amino acids. The V end was cut by 6 bases, the J end by 2 bases, with 14 bases between. CDR1 and CDR2 (germline): LNHDA, SQIVND (reference sequence). CDR3 sequence (DNA): TGTGCCAGTAGAACCTCCACAGGGACCTACGAGCAGTACTTC. As protein: CASRTSTGTYEQYF.